This entry describes one T cell receptor (beta chain). Its antigen is currently unknown. The study reverse transcribed the entire isolated RNA, so it sequenced expressed TCRB transcripts. Data came from immunoSEQ multiplex PCR; TCRdb stores just in-frame clones and leaves some out. The data contain around 56,000 clones, about 47% of them singletons. Germline V gene sequence: CDR1 SGHNT, CDR2 YYREEE (reference sequence). V shed 1 base, J shed 7 bases, and the junction held 4 bases outside the gene matches. The CDR3 sequence is 14 residues long. The sample belongs to a study of beta chain features in type 1 diabetes. Findings and limits, study-wide: Since sequencing was performed on cDNA, cells with high TCR expression could be over-represented. Type 1 diabetes patients showed a moderate but significant shortening of TCRB CDR3s in all four CD4+ subsets. Patients showed naive, central memory and Treg TCRB repertoires that appeared more similar than those of healthy donors.

The chain has TRBV5-4 and TRBJ2-7; 11 bases map to TRBD2. The receptor was derived from a woman in her 40s with type 1 diabetes. The material sequenced was Tregs from blood. The CDR3 loop is CASSLTSGRGEQYF. For the CDR3, the DNA is TGTGCCAGCAGCTTGACTAGCGGGAGAGGAGAGCAGTACTTC. Based on the CDR3 plus reference TRBV5-4 and TRBJ2-7, the full variable domain is ETGVTQSPTHLIKTRGQQVTLRCSSQSGHNTVSWYQQALGQGPQFIFQYYREEENGRGNFPPRFSGLQFPNYSSELNVNALELDDSALYLCASSLTSGRGEQYFGPGTRLTVT.